This TCR beta chain was sequenced during a study of Tregs in tolerant kidney transplant recipients. Regarding the study as a whole: Some patients' samples used different primers over time, so nucleotide sequences weren't comparable.

The nonmyeloablative bone marrow transplants came from related graft donors, with transient mixed chimerism. Unstimulated regulatory T cells (CD4+CD25+CD127-), CD4+CD25- non-regulatory cells, CD4 and CD8 cells were FACS-sorted from thawed PBMCs. Concerning this clone itself: As yet, its antigen is unknown. The observed sequence ends 3 residues before the CDR3 terminus, with the missing tail filled in from the germline J gene.

Method: immunoSEQ multiplex PCR; TCRdb's copy keeps in-frame clones and lacks some. The sample totals under 30,000 clones. V was pared by 5 bases and J by 3 bases, with 17 bases between. Per the germline V gene, CDR1 is SGHVS and CDR2 is FQNEAQ. CDR3 length equals 15 residues. The sequences come from CD4+ T cells from blood (PBMCs), collected 6 months after the transplant. This sequence joins TRBV7-8 and TRBJ2-7, with D maybe TRBD1 (6 bases). This TCR was recovered from a human patient who received a combined kidney and bone marrow transplant. Some T cells may have come from the graft donor. CDR3 region: CASSARVGADYEQYF. Partial CDR3 DNA: TGTGCCAGCAGCGCACGAGTGGGGGCGGACTACGAG.